The 21 T cell receptor beta chains given below trace back to one sample, sequenced in a study of blood T cells in healthy people across ages. Then a second PCR, running about 6 to 12 cycles, was carried out with a sample-barcoded 5' primer and a J-beta primer mix. MiXCR was run by TCRdb on the 5' RACE reads, yielding one entry per CDR3 protein. The sample shows around 1,700,000 distinct CDR3 sequences, roughly 28% of them seen only once. Material for sequencing was blood. These receptors originate from a woman aged 25-40 years in good health.

The chain couples TRBV7-2 to TRBJ2-1; 15 bases map to TRBD2. This CDR3 contains 18 residues. The V segment lost 5 bases and the J segment 5 bases; nucleotides outside the gene matches: 10. CDR1 SGHTA and CDR2 FQGNSA come from the germline V gene. The CDR3 DNA follows: TGTGCCAGCAGCACTGGGACTAGCGGGAGGCGCCTCAACAATGAGCAGTTCTTC. Translation gives CASSTGTSGRRLNNEQFF.

This clonotype was detected many times. The CDR3 DNA follows: TGTGCCAGCAGCCAGGGACAGGACGGAGAGACCCAGTACTTC. Its protein product is CASSQGQDGETQYF. The chain couples TRBV12-3 or TRBV12-4 to TRBJ2-5, with 8 bases matching TRBD1. There are 14 residues in the CDR3. The V and J ends lost 6 bases and 4 bases, in that order; junction bases with no gene match: 7.

The chain combines TRBV19 with TRBJ2-7, with TRBD1 identical over 8 bases. The CDR3 runs 16 residues. J gave up 1 base and V 5 bases, and 10 bases lay outside the gene matches. Germline lookup yields CDR1 LNHDA and CDR2 SQIVND (reference sequence). CDR3 protein: CASSGPGQAPSYEQYF. CDR3 nucleotide sequence: TGTGCCAGTAGTGGACCGGGACAGGCGCCGTCCTACGAGCAGTACTTC.

This clonotype showed up just a few times. V gene TRBV27 combines with J gene TRBJ2-1; a possible D gene is TRBD2 (5 bases). V dropped 9 bases and J dropped 8 bases, with 14 bases sitting between them. The CDR3 contains 12 residues. Germline values: CDR1 MNHEY, CDR2 SMNVEV (reference sequence). In DNA form, the CDR3 reads TGTGCCAGTAGGAGTCCGAGGGATGAGCAGTTCTTC. Translation: CASRSPRDEQFF.

With respect to this clonotype: Germline is not matched at one junction end, which may reflect a read error. The V and J genes are TRBV27 and TRBJ1-6; D may be TRBD1 (5 bases). The CDR3 is 13 amino acids. Germline values: CDR1 MNHEY, CDR2 SMNVEV (reference sequence). CDR3 protein: CACSLGVVAPLHF. The DNA of the CDR3 is TGTGCCTGCAGTTTAGGGGTGGTGGCACCCCTCCACTTT.

Only a few counts were recorded for this clonotype. The chain couples TRBV20-1 to TRBJ2-7; D may match TRBD1 or TRBD2 (5 bases each). Trimming took off 6 bases at V and 0 bases at J, with 15 bases between the two ends. Germline CDR1 reads DFQATT; CDR2 reads SNEGSKA (reference sequence). The CDR3 contains 14 residues. In DNA, the CDR3 is TGCAGTGCGCAATTCGGGACGACCTCCTACGAGCAGTACTTC. It specifies CSAQFGTTSYEQYF.

The CDR3 nucleotides are TGTGCCAGCAGTCCCTCCGGGACAGGGGAAACAGATACGCAGTATTTT. This sequence encodes CASSPSGTGETDTQYF. J is TRBJ2-3 and V is TRBV12-3 or TRBV12-4, with 10 bases lining up with TRBD1. After removal of 5 bases from V and 3 bases from J, the junction contained 8 bases not matched to a gene. CDR3 length equals 16 residues.

This chain joins TRBV29-1 and TRBJ1-1; possible D gene TRBD1, 5 bases. Trimming shortened V by 4 bases and J by 1 base, and 13 bases separated the two germline ends. The CDR3 sequence is 14 residues long. The V gene's germline CDR1 is SQVTM and CDR2 ANQGSEA. This CDR3 reads CSVVGTPGNTEAFF. The CDR3 DNA sequence: TGCAGCGTTGTCGGGACCCCAGGGAACACTGAAGCTTTCTTT.

This clonotype came up a few times. The chain carries TRBV20-1 and TRBJ2-1, with 7 bases aligning to TRBD2. The J segment lost 0 bases and the V segment lost 3 bases, leaving 8 bases of the junction unmatched. Germline CDR1 is DFQATT and CDR2 is SNEGSKA (reference sequence). The CDR3 consists of 16 residues. CDR3 in DNA: TGCAGTGCTAGCCAGCCGGGGGGTTACTCCTACAATGAGCAGTTCTTC. Translated, it gives CSASQPGGYSYNEQFF.

This clonotype occurred a few times. This rearrangement joins TRBV20-1 to TRBJ2-3, with D perhaps given as TRBD1 or TRBD2 (5 bases each). Trimming removed 3 bases at V and 5 bases at J, with 15 bases between. The germline gives CDR1 DFQATT, CDR2 SNEGSKA (reference sequence). The CDR3 spans 14 residues. The CDR3, as DNA: TGCAGTGCTAGGCCCGGGACCCTGCGAGATACGCAGTATTTT. It encodes CSARPGTLRDTQYF.

J is TRBJ2-5 and V is TRBV9; D unclear. CDR3 length equals 13 residues. Germline loops: CDR1 SGDLS, CDR2 YYNGEE. Trimming pared 0 bases from V and 2 bases from J, leaving 5 bases between. The CDR3 DNA follows: TGTGCCAGCAGCGTAGCCCAGCAAGAGACCCAGTACTTC. Translation gives CASSVAQQETQYF.

The chain has TRBV12-3 or TRBV12-4 and TRBJ2-7, with 7 bases aligning to TRBD1. The J call may not be correct, given that the DNA end is closer to TRBJ2-5. The CDR3 runs to 14 residues. The CDR3 here is CASNLQGSKKTQYF. The CDR3 region has the DNA TGTGCCAGCAACCTACAGGGGTCGAAGAAGACCCAGTACTTC.

The CDR3 is CASSPVAGERTDTQYF. The CDR3 DNA reads TGTGCCAGCTCACCCGTAGCGGGAGAGCGCACAGATACGCAGTATTTT. The chain links TRBV18 to TRBJ2-3; 9 bases match TRBD2. With 3 bases clipped from V and 1 base from J, the junction kept 5 bases outside the gene matches. Germline V gives CDR1 KGHSH, CDR2 LQKENI. The CDR3 spans 16 residues.

The chain combines TRBV30 with TRBJ1-5, with D possibly TRBD1 on 6 matching bases. CDR1 and CDR2 (germline): GTSNPN, SVGIG (reference sequence). The CDR3 totals 15 residues. V lost 2 bases, J lost 4 bases, and 15 bases lay in between. CDR3 DNA sequence: TGTGCCTGGAGTAACCCCCGGACAGTTAATCAGCCCCAGCATTTT. Its translation is CAWSNPRTVNQPQHF.

The V gene is TRBV25-1, the J gene TRBJ1-1, with unresolved D. Germline-derived CDR1 and CDR2 are MGHDK and SYGVNS. V lost 0 bases and J lost 1, with 6 bases in between. The CDR3 has 14 residues. CDR3 sequence (DNA): TGTGCCAGCAGTGAATATGGGGAGAACACTGAAGCTTTCTTT. This sequence encodes CASSEYGENTEAFF.

As for this clonotype: Sequence at one end of the junction differs from germline and may be a read error. This chain links TRBV12-3 or TRBV12-4 with TRBJ2-3, with a possible D match to TRBD2 (6 bases). This CDR3 contains 15 residues. The CDR3 DNA reads TGTGCCAGCAGATCGGCGGGCGGGATCACAGATACGCAGTTTTTT. Protein sequence: CASRSAGGITDTQFF.

This chain uses TRBV6-6 with TRBJ2-7, with D uncertain. Trimming shortened V by 2 bases and J by 0 bases, and 8 bases separated the two germline ends. CDR3 length: 14 residues. Germline V lookup: CDR1 MNHNY, CDR2 SVGAGI (reference sequence). The CDR3 sequence: CASSYEKSSYEQYF. Here the CDR3 DNA reads TGTGCCAGCAGTTACGAGAAGAGCTCCTACGAGCAGTACTTC.

Concerning this clonotype: One end of the junction is discordant with germline, which a read error may explain. The chain is built from TRBV4-2 and TRBJ2-3; D gene uncertain. CDR1 is LGHNA, CDR2 YNFKEQ, per germline. The CDR3 has 12 amino acids. The CDR3 bases are TGTACCAGCAGCCAAACGGGAGATACGCAGTATTTT. It is translated as CTSSQTGDTQYF.

This clonotype was found many times. The chain employs TRBV6-6 and TRBJ1-2; possible D gene TRBD1, 5 bases. CDR3 length equals 13 residues. V lost 6 bases, J lost 3 bases, and 11 bases lay in between. From germline, CDR1 is MNHNY and CDR2 SVGAGI (reference sequence). In DNA form, the CDR3 reads TGTGCCAGCAGGGCCGGGACTTACTATGGCTACACCTTC. It specifies CASRAGTYYGYTF.

At least ten counts were recorded for this clonotype. This chain links TRBV20-1 with TRBJ2-7, with TRBD1 identical over 7 bases. Trimming took 0 bases from V and 0 from J; bases not matched to a gene: 5. Germline CDR1 is DFQATT and CDR2 is SNEGSKA (reference sequence). The CDR3 is made up of 15 amino acids. DNA for the CDR3: TGCAGTGCTAGAGAAGGGACAGCTGCCTCCTACGAGCAGTACTTC. This sequence encodes CSAREGTAASYEQYF.

The V and J genes are TRBV13 and TRBJ2-5; 14 positions agree with TRBD2. Germline V gene sequence: CDR1 PRHDT, CDR2 FYEKMQ (reference sequence). This CDR3 has 20 amino acids. V shed 1 base, J shed 3 bases, and the junction held 13 bases outside the gene matches. The CDR3 DNA reads as TGTGCCAGCAGCTTAGCCGGGACTAGCGGGAGAGGGGGCCCCAAAGAGACCCAGTACTTC. It yields the protein CASSLAGTSGRGGPKETQYF.